The present entry profiles one TCR beta chain with its context. Its specificity is unknown. In the original analysis: Patient CD8+ clones exceeding 1% seldom corresponded to published virus-specific TCRB sequences. TCRdb's table, derived via immunoSEQ multiplex PCR, lists solely in-frame clones and lacks some. V, J and clone size are those of that table, while D and trimming were read from the DNA. Among tens of thousands of clones listed, around 81% were seen once. This entry is derived from a study of somatic mutations in cytotoxic T cells in rheumatoid arthritis. Whole-study context: Patient blood (around 30 ml EDTA) was collected right after diagnosis, preceding any treatment. Findings of the study overall: Exceedance of 20% of CD8+ cells by the largest CD8+ clone occurred in about an eighth of the 65 patients. Antigen targets of the expanded CD8+ clones remained unidentified.

The germline V gene has CDR1 SQVTM and CDR2 ANQGSEA. The CDR3 covers 15 residues. The V gene end was trimmed by 4 bases and the J gene end by 0 bases; junction bases not matched to a gene: 9. The J gene is TRBJ2-7, the V gene TRBV29-1, with TRBD1 identical over 7 bases. The sample taken for sequencing was CD8+ T cells sorted from blood. This TCR derives from an adult with rheumatoid arthritis. CDR3 region: CSVGGGGFSSYEQYF. CDR3 nucleotides: TGCAGCGTTGGAGGGGGCGGGTTTAGCTCCTACGAGCAGTACTTC.